The 20 T cell receptor beta chains in this list originate from one sample, sequenced in a study of blood T cell repertoires in COVID-19. TCRdb's copy holds only in-frame clones and misses some; the assay was immunoSEQ multiplex PCR. The table has about 60,000 clones, around 90% seen once. The sequenced sample consisted of peripheral blood. All receptors derive from a man in his 60s with active COVID-19.

The CDR3 spells CASSHRTIPYEQYF. CDR3 coding DNA: TGTGCCAGCAGCCATAGAACTATTCCCTACGAGCAGTACTTC. The chain has TRBV5-4 and TRBJ2-7; the D is unclear. V gave up 4 bases and J gave up 2 bases, with 13 bases separating them. This CDR3 region has 14 residues. From germline, CDR1 is SGHNT and CDR2 YYREEE (reference sequence).

The J gene is TRBJ2-3, the V gene TRBV5-6, with 9 bases that match TRBD2. The J segment lost 1 base and the V segment lost 4 bases, leaving 13 bases of the junction unmatched. CDR3 length equals 18 residues. Germline lookup yields CDR1 SGHDT and CDR2 YYEEEE. CDR3 in amino acids: CASSAVAGGRVGTDTQYF. The CDR3, as DNA: TGTGCCAGCAGCGCCGTGGCGGGAGGGAGGGTTGGCACAGATACGCAGTATTTT.

This rearrangement joins TRBV2 to TRBJ1-5; D is undetermined. This CDR3 region has 12 residues. Germline assignment: CDR1 SNHLY and CDR2 FYNNEI. V was trimmed by 5 bases and J by 2 bases, leaving 4 bases between them. The CDR3 bases are TGTGCCAGCAGTTCAGGCAATCAGCCCCAGCATTTT. Its protein is CASSSGNQPQHF.

This sequence joins TRBV11-2 and TRBJ1-2; 7 nucleotides match TRBD1. The CDR3 length is 13 residues. The ends lost 5 bases at V and 4 bases at J; junction bases unmatched: 4. Germline V gene sequence: CDR1 SGHAT, CDR2 FQNNGV. The DNA of the CDR3 is TGTGCCAGCAGCACGACAGGGAGCTATGGCTACACCTTC. This encodes CASSTTGSYGYTF.

The V call is TRBV9, the J call TRBJ1-2; D possibly corresponds to TRBD1 (6 bases). Deletions cut 4 bases from V and 2 bases from J, with 15 bases between. Germline lookup yields CDR1 SGDLS and CDR2 YYNGEE. The CDR3 extends over 15 amino acids. The CDR3 is CASSPRQERNYGYTF. DNA for the CDR3: TGTGCCAGCAGCCCCCGACAGGAGAGGAACTATGGCTACACCTTC.

Comments on this clone: At one end the junction does not follow the germline gene, possibly because of a read error. The V call is TRBV7-7, the J call TRBJ2-5; the D gene is possibly TRBD1 (6 bases). Germline-derived CDR1 and CDR2 are SSHAT and FNYEAQ (reference sequence). This CDR3 region has 14 residues. The CDR3 nucleotides are TGTGCTAGCAGCGCTAGGGGGTTGGAAGAGACCCAGTACTTC. Translation gives CASSARGLEETQYF.

Only one count was recorded for this clone. The chain recombines TRBV27 with TRBJ2-7; D is uncertain. This CDR3 comprises 14 residues. CDR1 and CDR2 (germline): MNHEY, SMNVEV (reference sequence). Trimming shortened V by 3 bases and J by 2 bases, and 11 bases separated the two germline ends. The CDR3 protein is CASSFLGDTYEQYF. DNA of the CDR3: TGTGCCAGCAGTTTTCTCGGTGACACCTACGAGCAGTACTTC.

This chain uses TRBV15 with TRBJ2-1; TRBD2 is a possible D gene (6 bases). CDR1 and CDR2 from the germline V gene are LNHNV and YYDKDF (reference sequence). The CDR3 sequence is 16 residues long. Trimming removed 4 bases at V and 6 bases at J, with 19 bases between. The CDR3 spells CATSIHGRETVNEQFF. The CDR3 DNA is TGTGCCACCAGCATCCACGGTCGGGAGACGGTCAATGAGCAGTTCTTC. The full variable domain, completed using reference TRBV15 and TRBJ2-1, is DAMVIQNPRYQVTQFGKPVTLSCSQTLNHNVMYWYQQKSSQAPKLLFHYYDKDFNNEADTPDNFQSRRPNTSFCFLDIRSPGLGDTAMYLCATSIHGRETVNEQFFGPGTRLTVL.

V is TRBV10-2 and J is TRBJ1-1; no firm D call. From germline, CDR1 is WSHSY and CDR2 SAAADI. The CDR3 runs to 14 residues. V was trimmed by 2 bases and J by 4 bases, leaving 11 bases between them. The CDR3 region has the DNA TGCGCCAGCAGTGAGGTGGGCGCGGGCACTGAAGCTTTCTTT. Amino acid sequence: CASSEVGAGTEAFF.

The chain uses TRBV7-9 and TRBJ2-3; D unclear. Germline V gene data show CDR1 as SEHNR and CDR2 as FQNEAQ (reference sequence). This CDR3 spans 13 amino acids. Trimming removed 5 bases from V and 6 bases from J, with 12 bases in between. CDR3 sequence (DNA): TGTGCCAGCAGCCCAGGTAGTTTGGATACGCAGTATTTT. Its protein is CASSPGSLDTQYF.

The table lists this clone with a count of one. The gene calls are TRBV15 and TRBJ2-1; D gene uncertain. This CDR3 contains 13 residues. Germline V gene sequence: CDR1 LNHNV, CDR2 YYDKDF (reference sequence). V gave up 5 bases and J gave up 8 bases, with 13 bases separating them. The CDR3: CATSSLSAYEQFF. DNA of the CDR3: TGTGCCACCAGCTCCCTAAGCGCTTATGAGCAGTTCTTC.

This chain uses TRBV25-1 with TRBJ2-7, with D unclear. Germline V gene sequence: CDR1 MGHDK, CDR2 SYGVNS. Trimming took 1 base from V and 6 from J, leaving 16 bases between them. The CDR3 has 15 amino acids. CDR3 loop: CASSESLTMGSEQYF. The CDR3 region has the DNA TGTGCCAGCAGTGAATCCCTTACGATGGGCTCCGAGCAGTACTTC.

The chain recombines TRBV30 with TRBJ1-5, with D uncertain. Germline V gives CDR1 GTSNPN, CDR2 SVGIG (reference sequence). V lost 0 bases and J lost 0, with 12 bases in between. CDR3 length equals 16 residues. This CDR3 reads CAWSVQPGYSNQPQHF. The CDR3 DNA reads as TGTGCCTGGAGTGTACAGCCCGGATATAGCAATCAGCCCCAGCATTTT.

CDR3 in amino acids: CASSLGPFTGTINEKLFF. CDR3 bases: TGTGCCAGCAGCTTAGGACCGTTCACAGGGACTATTAATGAAAAACTGTTTTTT. The rearrangement joins TRBV11-2 to TRBJ1-4; tentatively, D is TRBD1 (6 bases). The V gene lost 1 base and the J gene lost 4 bases, with 19 bases spanning the gap. CDR3 length: 18 residues. Germline assignment: CDR1 SGHAT and CDR2 FQNNGV.

The chain recombines TRBV28 with TRBJ2-7; 7 positions match TRBD2. The length of the CDR3 is 14 residues. CDR1 and CDR2 from the germline V gene are MDHEN and SYDVKM. V was pared by 7 bases and J by 1 base, with 7 bases of the junction left unmatched. The CDR3 region is CASTPPGLSYEQYF. For the CDR3, the DNA is TGTGCCAGCACTCCGCCGGGACTATCCTACGAGCAGTACTTC.

The chain combines TRBV28 with TRBJ2-7; 10 bases align to TRBD2. The germline gives CDR1 MDHEN, CDR2 SYDVKM. The CDR3 has 14 amino acids. J gave up 6 bases and V 6 bases, and 8 bases lay outside the gene matches. The CDR3 nucleotides are TGTGCCAGCAGGCCACTAGCGGGATTCTCCGAGCAGTACTTC. This gives the protein CASRPLAGFSEQYF.

The rearrangement joins TRBV10-3 to TRBJ1-1, with TRBD1 identical over 9 bases. V shed 7 bases and J 5 bases; nucleotides not matched to a gene: 11. The CDR3 loop spans 15 amino acids. Looked up from germline, CDR1 is ENHRY and CDR2 is SYGVKD. CDR3 DNA sequence: TGTGCCATCAACGCTCCTGGACAGGGGACGACTGAAGCTTTCTTT. This gives the protein CAINAPGQGTTEAFF.

V usage is TRBV19 and J usage is TRBJ1-4; a possible D gene is TRBD1 (6 bases). Germline lookup yields CDR1 LNHDA and CDR2 SQIVND (reference sequence). Trimming stripped 7 bases from V and 4 bases from J, with 16 bases between. The CDR3 is 15 amino acids. The CDR3 DNA follows: TGTGCCAGTAACCCTGGGGGACAATATAATGAAAAACTGTTTTTT. Translated: CASNPGGQYNEKLFF.

This clone was detected only a few times. V usage is TRBV5-1 and J usage is TRBJ1-1; TRBD1 is a possible D gene (6 bases). The germline V and J ends were trimmed by 3 bases and 7 bases, with 19 bases remaining between them. The V gene's germline CDR1 is SGHRS and CDR2 YFSETQ. There are 15 residues in the CDR3. The CDR3 bases are TGCGCCAGCAGCTCTAACGCCGGGGGGCCCTATGAAGCTTTCTTT. Translating it yields CASSSNAGGPYEAFF.

The chain recombines TRBV6-4 with TRBJ2-3; 13 nucleotides agree with TRBD2. From germline, CDR1 is MRHNA and CDR2 SNTAGT. This CDR3 is built from 17 residues. Losses at the gene ends were 5 bases for V and 4 bases for J; bases not matched to a gene: 9. The CDR3 protein is CASSKTSGGPIADTQYF. As DNA, the CDR3 is TGTGCCAGCAGTAAGACTAGCGGGGGGCCGATAGCAGATACGCAGTATTTT.